Following are 28 T cell receptor beta chains from one sample sequenced in a study of T-cell reconstitution after alpha-beta-depleted transplantation in children (TCRdb year 2016). The receptor library was made with PCR. The sample was run on an Illumina HiSeq 2500. Molecular barcoding was employed in the preparation of TCR libraries, with unique molecular identifiers being used to normalize TCRbeta repertoire quantification. The public reads were reprocessed in TCRdb via fastp at Q25 and MiXCR, keeping in-frame beta chains. Records with the same CDR3 protein are collapsed into one entry carrying the most frequent genes and DNA. A total of about 230,000 distinct CDR3 sequences appear in this sample, 9.5% to 15% of them only once. Of the sample, 2% to 3% falls within the top ten clones. The material sequenced was PBMCs from the stem cell graft donor, taken from the stem cell graft. These receptors were taken from a human donor who donated a stem cell graft to a child with acute lymphoblastic leukemia.

Ten or more counts support this clonotype. The V gene is TRBV28, the J gene TRBJ2-4, with 7 nucleotides matching TRBD2. V lost 6 bases, J lost 10 bases, and 12 bases stayed unmatched. In germline, CDR1 is MDHEN, CDR2 SYDVKM. The CDR3 has 14 amino acids. The CDR3 sequence is CASSGSGSGGIQYF. The DNA for the CDR3 is TGTGCCAGCAGCGGCTCGGGATCGGGGGGAATTCAGTACTTC.

The J gene is TRBJ2-2, the V gene TRBV5-1, with D perhaps matching TRBD2 (6 bases). This CDR3 spans 14 amino acids. Germline V gene lookup returns CDR1 SGHRS and CDR2 YFSETQ. The germline V and J ends were trimmed by 0 bases and 9 bases, with 12 bases remaining between them. CDR3 DNA sequence: TGCGCCAGCAGCTTGGAACGCGGGACCTGGGAGCTGTTTTTT. It translates to CASSLERGTWELFF.

This clonotype was detected many times. V usage is TRBV7-2 and J usage is TRBJ1-5; 8 positions match TRBD1. The germline CDR1 and CDR2 sequences are SGHTA and FQGNSA. This CDR3 contains 14 residues. With V trimmed by 5 bases and J by 6 bases, 6 bases remained unmatched. The CDR3 is CASSDRTGFQPQHF. CDR3 DNA sequence: TGTGCCAGCAGCGACAGGACAGGGTTTCAGCCCCAGCATTTT.

As to this clonotype: A single base separates this from a much larger clone, so it may be a read error. The genes are TRBV10-2 and TRBJ1-1; no definite D call. CDR3 length: 12 amino acids. From germline, CDR1 is WSHSY and CDR2 SAAADI. V was cut by 7 bases and J by 1 base, with 7 bases left in between. The CDR3 region has the DNA TGCGCCAGCACTACCCAGAACACTGAAGCTTTCTTT. Its translation is CASTTQNTEAFF.

This clonotype was counted many times. The chain uses TRBV10-3 and TRBJ1-5; possibly TRBD1 for D (6 bases). V gave up 6 bases and J gave up 0 bases, with 12 bases separating them. This CDR3 is 15 amino acids long. Germline loops: CDR1 ENHRY, CDR2 SYGVKD. The CDR3 region has the DNA TGTGCCATCAGGCAGGGGACAAATAGCAATCAGCCCCAGCATTTT. It specifies CAIRQGTNSNQPQHF.

This clonotype was recorded at least ten times. This chain links TRBV29-1 with TRBJ1-2; maybe TRBD1 (6 bases). CDR3 size: 12 residues. Germline assignment: CDR1 SQVTM and CDR2 ANQGSEA. The V end was cut by 4 bases, the J end by 3 bases, with 9 bases between. The CDR3 region has the DNA TGCAGCGTTGGACAGGTGGACTATGGCTACACCTTC. It specifies CSVGQVDYGYTF.

In its sample, this clonotype was seen many times. The chain links TRBV28 to TRBJ2-7; D gene ambiguous. The V end was cut by 2 bases, the J end by 4 bases, with 6 bases between. Germline values: CDR1 MDHEN, CDR2 SYDVKM. CDR3 length equals 12 residues. This CDR3 reads CASSLNAYEQYF. CDR3 DNA: TGTGCCAGCAGTTTAAATGCATACGAGCAGTACTTC.

This clonotype was observed at least ten times. The chain links TRBV5-1 to TRBJ1-1; perhaps TRBD1 as D (5 bases). Trimming took 4 bases from V and 2 from J, leaving 15 bases between them. CDR1 and CDR2 (germline): SGHRS, YFSETQ. The CDR3 loop spans 15 amino acids. The CDR3 coding sequence is TGCGCCAGCAGCCCCCCCGGGGCTTTTAACACTGAAGCTTTCTTT. This sequence encodes CASSPPGAFNTEAFF.

This clonotype was seen ten or more times. V is TRBV4-1 and J is TRBJ2-1; possibly TRBD1 or TRBD2 for D (5 bases each). CDR3 length equals 14 residues. Per germline, CDR1 MGHRA and CDR2 YSYEKL. Trimming removed 4 bases at V and 4 bases at J, with 11 bases between. In DNA, the CDR3 is TGCGCCAGCAGCCCCGGGGCCTGGTACAATGAGCAGTTCTTC. Translation gives CASSPGAWYNEQFF.

In its sample, this clonotype was seen many times. The chain couples TRBV5-1 to TRBJ2-2, with D perhaps TRBD1 (5 bases). Germline V lookup: CDR1 SGHRS, CDR2 YFSETQ. Trimming took off 7 bases at V and 1 base at J, with 17 bases between the two ends. The CDR3 is 16 residues long. In DNA form, the CDR3 reads TGCGCCAGCGCCTTGTCCCTCAGGGTGAACACCGGGGAGCTGTTTTTT. Amino acid sequence: CASALSLRVNTGELFF.

This clonotype occurred many times. The genes are TRBV7-6 and TRBJ1-1; D might be TRBD1 (5 bases). The V gene's germline CDR1 is SGHVS and CDR2 FNYEAQ. V was shortened by 5 bases and J by 7 bases, with 17 bases between the two germline ends. The CDR3 length is 14 residues. The chain's CDR3 is CASSPREGSVEAFF. CDR3 in DNA: TGTGCCAGCAGCCCCAGGGAGGGTTCCGTTGAAGCTTTCTTT.

This clonotype appeared many times. The chain is built from TRBV29-1 and TRBJ2-7, with D possibly matching TRBD1 (6 bases). Germline CDR1 and CDR2: SQVTM and ANQGSEA. V lost 6 bases and J 4 bases, leaving 13 bases between the germline ends. This CDR3 contains 12 residues. The CDR3 bases are TGCAGCGTCCGCTTGGACAGTTACGAGCAGTACTTC. As protein: CSVRLDSYEQYF.

This clonotype was found a few times. The CDR3 coding sequence is TGTGCCAGCTCCCCCACGACAGGGGTTGAAAAACTGTTTTTT. Translated: CASSPTTGVEKLFF. The gene calls are TRBV18 and TRBJ1-4, with 8 positions matching TRBD1. The CDR3 has 14 amino acids. Trimming cost V 6 bases and J 7 bases; bases outside gene matches: 7. Germline V gene data show CDR1 as KGHSH and CDR2 as LQKENI. The whole variable domain, filled in from reference TRBV18 and TRBJ1-4, reads NAGVMQNPRHLVRRRGQEARLRCSPMKGHSHVYWYRQLPEEGLKFMVYLQKENIIDESGMPKERFSAEFPKEGPSILRIQQVVRGDSAAYFCASSPTTGVEKLFFGSGTQLSVL.

This clonotype was counted ten times or more. The chain employs TRBV7-2 and TRBJ1-5; a possible D gene is TRBD1 (6 bases). The V gene's germline CDR1 is SGHTA and CDR2 FQGNSA. The CDR3 is made up of 15 amino acids. Trimming shortened V by 6 bases and J by 6 bases, and 18 bases separated the two germline ends. CDR3 in amino acids: CASSPSAGAIQPQHF. In nucleotides, the CDR3 is TGTGCCAGCAGTCCCTCGGCAGGGGCGATTCAGCCCCAGCATTTT. Full variable domain (remainder filled in from reference TRBV7-2 and TRBJ1-5): GAGVSQSPSNKVTEKGKDVELRCDPISGHTALYWYRQSLGQGLEFLIYFQGNSAPDKSGLPSDRFSAERTGGSVSTLTIQRTQQEDSAVYLCASSPSAGAIQPQHFGDGTRLSIL.

This clonotype was recorded at least ten times. The chain combines TRBV7-2 with TRBJ2-2; possible D gene TRBD2, 5 bases. The CDR3 extends over 15 amino acids. V lost 3 bases and J lost 6, with 14 bases in between. Germline loops: CDR1 SGHTA, CDR2 FQGNSA. The CDR3 DNA follows: TGTGCCAGCAGCTTCGGCGGACCCGGGGCCGGGGAGCTGTTTTTT. Protein product: CASSFGGPGAGELFF.

Note on this clonotype: The junction shows a germline mismatch at one end, possibly a read error. The chain combines TRBV4-3 with TRBJ2-7, with D possibly being TRBD2 (5 bases). The CDR3 runs 14 residues. Germline values: CDR1 LGHNA, CDR2 YSLEER. CDR3 DNA sequence: TGCGCCAGCAGCCAATGGACTGGATCCTACGTGCAGTACTTC. This codes for CASSQWTGSYVQYF.

This clonotype was seen only once. The junction departs from the called germline gene at one end, perhaps through a read error. This chain joins TRBV5-1 and TRBJ1-1, with D unclear. The germline V gene has CDR1 SGHRS and CDR2 YFSETQ. CDR3 length equals 15 residues. In DNA form, the CDR3 reads TGCGCCAACAGCTTCTCCCAGGCGGCGAACACTGAAGCTTTCTTT. This translates into CANSFSQAANTEAFF.

This clonotype was counted many times. V usage is TRBV5-6 and J usage is TRBJ2-1, with D uncertain. V dropped 4 bases and J dropped 0 bases, with 20 bases sitting between them. The CDR3 consists of 18 residues. Per germline, CDR1 SGHDT and CDR2 YYEEEE. Here the CDR3 DNA reads TGTGCCAGCAGCCCGATTAAGGTCCGGGTTAGCTCCTACAATGAGCAGTTCTTC. This sequence encodes CASSPIKVRVSSYNEQFF. Supplemented by reference TRBV5-6 and TRBJ2-1, the full variable domain reads DAGVTQSPTHLIKTRGQQVTLRCSPKSGHDTVSWYQQALGQGPQFIFQYYEEEERQRGNFPDRFSGHQFPNYSSELNVNALLLGDSALYLCASSPIKVRVSSYNEQFFGPGTRLTVL.

This clonotype appeared many times. The chain links TRBV5-1 to TRBJ1-2, with a tentative D call TRBD1 (5 bases). Germline V CDR1 and CDR2: SGHRS, YFSETQ. The CDR3 spans 14 residues. V was trimmed by 4 bases and J by 3 bases, leaving 13 bases between them. CDR3 sequence (DNA): TGCGCCAGCAGCATCGACAGCCTCTACTATGGCTACACCTTC. The encoded protein is CASSIDSLYYGYTF. Full variable domain (missing parts from reference TRBV5-1 and TRBJ1-2): KAGVTQTPRYLIKTRGQQVTLSCSPISGHRSVSWYQQTPGQGLQFLFEYFSETQRNKGNFPGRFSGRQFSNSRSEMNVSTLELGDSALYLCASSIDSLYYGYTFGSGTRLTVV.

The V gene is TRBV29-1, the J gene TRBJ2-7; 7 positions match TRBD1. After removal of 4 bases from V and 6 bases from J, the junction contained 12 bases not matched to a gene. The CDR3 length is 14 residues. In germline, CDR1 is SQVTM, CDR2 ANQGSEA. DNA for the CDR3: TGCAGCGTTGGGACAGGTGAGAGGTCCCGCGAGCAGTACTTC. Its protein product is CSVGTGERSREQYF.

The genes are TRBV5-6 and TRBJ1-5, with TRBD1 identical over 8 bases. The trim removed 1 base at V and 2 bases at J, leaving 5 bases unmatched. There are 16 residues in the CDR3. The germline gives CDR1 SGHDT, CDR2 YYEEEE. CDR3 nucleotide sequence: TGTGCCAGCAGCTTGAATGGACAGGGAGGCAATCAGCCCCAGCATTTT. Translation gives CASSLNGQGGNQPQHF.

The V and J genes are TRBV7-2 and TRBJ1-2, with 7 bases that match TRBD1. CDR1 is SGHTA and CDR2 is FQGNSA in the germline V gene. This CDR3 comprises 16 residues. V trimming: 2 bases; J trimming: 5 bases; junction bases outside the gene matches: 11. CDR3 residues: CASSLIGRDSIYGYTF. In DNA form, the CDR3 reads TGTGCCAGCAGCTTAATTGGCCGGGACAGTATTTATGGCTACACCTTC.

There are many counts of this clonotype. The rearrangement uses TRBV4-3 and TRBJ2-1; unclear D gene. The germline V and J ends were trimmed by 0 bases and 4 bases, with 13 bases remaining between them. Germline values: CDR1 LGHNA, CDR2 YSLEER. The CDR3 consists of 16 residues. This chain's CDR3 is CASSQEGIADYNEQFF. DNA of the CDR3: TGCGCCAGCAGCCAAGAAGGAATAGCAGATTACAATGAGCAGTTCTTC.

This clonotype was observed at least ten times. The gene calls are TRBV14 and TRBJ2-2, with D perhaps given as TRBD1 or TRBD2 (6 bases each). Deletions cut 5 bases from V and 4 bases from J, with 17 bases between. The CDR3 has 16 residues. Germline assignment: CDR1 SGHDN and CDR2 FVKESK. The CDR3: CASSGVLGGVTGELFF. The DNA for the CDR3 is TGTGCCAGCAGCGGTGTTTTGGGGGGCGTCACCGGGGAGCTGTTTTTT.

As concerns this clonotype: The junction and the germline gene differ at one end; a read error may be behind it. CDR3 bases: TGTGCCTGCAGCCAAGAGGACGCTACAGGATGGGGCTATGGCTACACCTTC. Amino acid sequence: CACSQEDATGWGYGYTF. The chain couples TRBV3-1 to TRBJ1-2, with D possibly matching TRBD1 (5 bases). Germline assignment: CDR1 LGHDT and CDR2 YNNKEL (reference sequence). The CDR3 sequence is 17 residues long.

This clonotype was recorded at least ten times. This chain links TRBV12-3 or TRBV12-4 with TRBJ2-3; weak D call: TRBD1 (5 bases). The CDR3 is 16 amino acids. V lost 4 bases to trimming and J lost 1 base, with 15 bases between them. The DNA for the CDR3 is TGTGCCAGCAGTTACAGGAGCTCTAGAGGCACAGATACGCAGTATTTT. It codes for CASSYRSSRGTDTQYF.

This clonotype was counted many times. The chain has TRBV20-1 and TRBJ2-3, with 9 bases fitting TRBD2. The CDR3 length is 14 residues. With 5 bases clipped from V and 4 bases from J, the junction kept 7 bases outside the gene matches. Germline-derived CDR1 and CDR2 are DFQATT and SNEGSKA (reference sequence). CDR3 in DNA: TGCAGTGCTGCAGCGGGGGGAGTCGCAGATACGCAGTATTTT. Translating it yields CSAAAGGVADTQYF.

This clonotype showed up many times. The chain has TRBV6-5 and TRBJ1-6; D remains ambiguous. The CDR3 sequence is 14 residues long. The germline V and J ends were trimmed by 2 bases and 7 bases, with 9 bases remaining between them. Germline CDR1 and CDR2: MNHEY and SVGAGI. The CDR3 DNA reads TGTGCCAGCAGTTACCCCGGGCCGAATTCACCCCTCCACTTT. This translates into CASSYPGPNSPLHF.